These 19 T cell receptor beta chains share one sample of origin, sequenced in a study of T cell responses to AZD1222 COVID-19 vaccine. Here immunoSEQ multiplex PCR was the method, and the copy in TCRdb shows in-frame clones only, minus some. The sample yields around 140,000 clones, 80% to 95% seen once. The material was peripheral blood, obtained on day 0 of AZD1222 vaccination. The receptors shown here come from an adult in good health.

The J gene is TRBJ1-3, the V gene TRBV7-9, with no clear D. Germline CDR1 is SEHNR and CDR2 is FQNEAQ (reference sequence). The CDR3 is 14 residues long. V lost 3 bases, J lost 3 bases, and 9 bases lay in between. The CDR3, as DNA: TGTGCCAGCAGCTTCGGCGATTATGGAAACACCATATATTTT. Its translation: CASSFGDYGNTIYF.

The genes are TRBV6-2 or TRBV6-3 and TRBJ2-7; no definite D call. This CDR3 contains 13 residues. Germline CDR1 MNHEY, CDR2 SVGEGT. The V and J ends lost 5 bases and 2 bases respectively, with 10 bases between them. CDR3 sequence reads: CASSGRFPYEQYF. Here the CDR3 DNA reads TGTGCCAGCAGTGGCCGATTCCCCTACGAGCAGTACTTC.

J is TRBJ2-2 and V is TRBV28, with D possibly being TRBD2 (5 bases). Germline CDR1 reads MDHEN; CDR2 reads SYDVKM. The CDR3 covers 16 residues. V was trimmed by 3 bases and J by 0 bases, leaving 11 bases between them. CDR3 nucleotides: TGTGCCAGCAGTTTCGAGGGTGTGCCGAACACCGGGGAGCTGTTTTTT. Protein: CASSFEGVPNTGELFF.

V and J are TRBV7-2 and TRBJ2-7, with TRBD1 matching over 7 bases. In germline, CDR1 is SGHTA, CDR2 FQGNSA. The CDR3 runs 14 residues. V lost 4 bases, J lost 3 bases, and 6 bases stayed unmatched. The CDR3 coding sequence is TGTGCCAGCAGCTCGCGGACAGGAAACTACGAGCAGTACTTC. The encoded protein is CASSSRTGNYEQYF.

The rearrangement joins TRBV5-6 to TRBJ1-2; D uncertain. Trimming left V 2 bases short and J 10 bases short, with 15 bases between. CDR1 and CDR2 from the germline V gene are SGHDT and YYEEEE. The CDR3 loop spans 13 amino acids. The DNA for the CDR3 is TGTGCCAGCAGCTTCGATGCTGCAGCCCACTACACCTTC. Translating gives CASSFDAAAHYTF.

This chain joins TRBV27 and TRBJ2-6; D is uncertain. With 1 base removed from V and 0 bases from J, the gap between germline ends came to 10 bases. The CDR3 has 17 residues. Germline CDR1 reads MNHEY; CDR2 reads SMNVEV (reference sequence). The CDR3 protein is CASSLLVADSGANVLTF. The CDR3 coding sequence is TGTGCCAGCAGTTTATTGGTCGCAGACTCTGGGGCCAACGTCCTGACTTTC.

In this sample, this clone turned up once. This chain joins TRBV19 and TRBJ2-7, with 7 bases lining up with TRBD1. The CDR3 sequence is 15 residues long. CDR1 is LNHDA and CDR2 is SQIVND in the germline V gene (reference sequence). Losses at the gene ends were 1 base for V and 1 base for J; bases not matched to a gene: 4. The CDR3 region is CASSIAGQVSYEQYF. The CDR3 DNA reads as TGTGCCAGTAGTATAGCCGGACAGGTTTCCTACGAGCAGTACTTC.

The chain has TRBV5-6 and TRBJ1-5; D may be TRBD1 (5 bases). The CDR3 consists of 16 residues. From germline, CDR1 is SGHDT and CDR2 YYEEEE. With 0 bases removed from V and 9 bases from J, the gap between germline ends came to 19 bases. The CDR3 region is CASSLAGGAGNSPQHF. CDR3 sequence (DNA): TGTGCCAGCAGCTTGGCGGGGGGAGCCGGGAATTCGCCCCAGCATTTT.

The chain links TRBV18 to TRBJ1-5, with D hard to call. V lost 0 bases and J lost 6, with 6 bases in between. CDR3 length: 13 residues. Germline V gene lookup returns CDR1 KGHSH and CDR2 LQKENI. CDR3 sequence (DNA): TGTGCCAGCTCACCACCTTCGGGTCAGCCCCAGCATTTT. Its protein is CASSPPSGQPQHF.

The chain is built from TRBV5-1 and TRBJ2-7; D may be TRBD1 or TRBD2 (5 bases each). Germline-derived CDR1 and CDR2 are SGHRS and YFSETQ. The CDR3 is made up of 15 amino acids. The V end was cut by 0 bases, the J end by 5 bases, with 15 bases between. In DNA, the CDR3 is TGCGCCAGCAGCTTGGGAGGGGTAGGTGAAAACGAGCAGTACTTC. This gives the protein CASSLGGVGENEQYF.

The chain joins TRBV3-1 (or the pseudogene TRBV3-2) to TRBJ1-2; D gene ambiguous. The CDR3 length is 15 residues. Germline CDR1 and CDR2: LGHDT and YNNKEL (reference sequence). The germline V and J ends were trimmed by 0 bases and 3 bases, with 11 bases remaining between them. The CDR3 here is CASSQDWGADYGYTF. The CDR3 region has the DNA TGTGCCAGCAGCCAAGATTGGGGAGCTGACTATGGCTACACCTTC.

In its sample, this clone was seen once. V is TRBV6-5 and J is TRBJ2-7, with 9 nucleotides matching TRBD2. The CDR3 is 14 amino acids. V shed 3 bases, J shed 1 base, and the junction held 1 base outside the gene matches. Per germline, CDR1 MNHEY and CDR2 SVGAGI. The chain's CDR3 is CASSYLAGSYEQYF. In DNA form, the CDR3 reads TGTGCCAGCAGTTATCTAGCGGGATCCTACGAGCAGTACTTC.

This chain uses TRBV12-3 or TRBV12-4 with TRBJ1-2; D may be TRBD1 (5 bases). V lost 0 bases and J 3 bases, leaving 5 bases between the germline ends. The CDR3 loop spans 13 amino acids. The CDR3 spells CASSLAGDYGYTF. DNA of the CDR3: TGTGCCAGCAGTTTAGCGGGGGACTATGGCTACACCTTC.

CDR3 sequence reads: CASLGTGYNYGYTF. The CDR3 nucleotides read TGTGCCAGCCTCGGGACGGGATACAACTATGGCTACACCTTC. V is TRBV28 and J is TRBJ1-2, with D maybe TRBD1 (5 bases). CDR3 length equals 14 residues. V gave up 8 bases and J gave up 2 bases, with 15 bases separating them. The V gene's germline CDR1 is MDHEN and CDR2 SYDVKM.

The rearrangement uses TRBV5-1 and TRBJ2-7, with D perhaps matching TRBD1 or TRBD2 (6 bases each). V was clipped by 0 bases and J by 5 bases, with 15 bases between them. Germline V gives CDR1 SGHRS, CDR2 YFSETQ. This CDR3 spans 15 amino acids. The chain's CDR3 is CASSLETGARDEQYF. CDR3 sequence (DNA): TGCGCCAGCAGCTTGGAAACGGGGGCTCGGGACGAGCAGTACTTC.

V is TRBV5-1 and J is TRBJ2-3; a weak D match, TRBD1 (6 bases). Germline CDR1 reads SGHRS; CDR2 reads YFSETQ. The CDR3 length is 15 residues. V lost 5 bases, J lost 1 base, and 14 bases lay in between. CDR3 protein: CASRTSGVGTDTQYF. The CDR3 bases are TGCGCCAGCAGAACCTCAGGGGTGGGCACAGATACGCAGTATTTT.

V and J are TRBV19 and TRBJ1-1; possibly TRBD1 for D (5 bases). This CDR3 has 10 amino acids. Germline values: CDR1 LNHDA, CDR2 SQIVND (reference sequence). V gave up 6 bases and J gave up 8 bases, with 7 bases separating them. CDR3 in amino acids: CASRGAEAFF. In nucleotides, the CDR3 is TGTGCCAGTAGAGGGGCCGAAGCTTTCTTT.

This chain uses TRBV3-1 (or the pseudogene TRBV3-2) with TRBJ2-5; a weak D match, TRBD1 (6 bases). Trimming removed 0 bases at V and 4 bases at J, with 12 bases between. The V gene's germline CDR1 is LGHDT and CDR2 YNNKEL (reference sequence). The CDR3 contains 15 residues. CDR3 region: CASSQDQGFRETQYF. As DNA, the CDR3 is TGTGCCAGCAGCCAAGATCAGGGGTTCCGAGAGACCCAGTACTTC.

The V and J genes are TRBV30 and TRBJ2-1, with a weak D call TRBD2 (6 bases). This CDR3 spans 13 amino acids. V was shortened by 0 bases and J by 11 bases, with 14 bases between the two germline ends. Per germline, CDR1 GTSNPN and CDR2 SVGIG (reference sequence). CDR3 bases: TGTGCCTGGAGTGTACGTTCGGGGGATAAGCAGTTCTTC. Translating gives CAWSVRSGDKQFF.